The 30 T cell receptor beta chains given below trace back to one sample, sequenced in a study of CD8+CD57+ T cells in acquired aplastic anemia. Before being chosen for sequencing, patients had shown CD8+CD57+ cell expansion by flow cytometry. The TCR beta profiling, which covered VDJ combination and CDR3 sequence, was carried out using genomic DNA as the template. TCRdb processed the reads anew with MiXCR; each CDR3 protein has one entry. The table has just over 450,000 distinct CDR3 sequences, around 30% seen once; the top ten hold less than 0.85%. The source material was sorted CD4+, CD8+, or CD8+CD57+ T cells (not recorded which) from PBMCs. These receptors were obtained from a human donor with aplastic anemia.

The V and J genes are TRBV27 and TRBJ1-6; D gene uncertain. V dropped 5 bases and J dropped 0 bases, with 8 bases sitting between them. This CDR3 region has 15 residues. In germline, CDR1 is MNHEY, CDR2 SMNVEV (reference sequence). The CDR3: CASSRTTSYNSPLHF. CDR3 in DNA: TGTGCCAGCAGTCGGACTACCTCCTATAATTCACCCCTCCACTTT.

This clonotype was recorded many times. V is TRBV9 and J is TRBJ2-3, with unresolved D. CDR1 is SGDLS, CDR2 YYNGEE, per germline. Trimming took 6 bases from V and 5 from J, leaving 10 bases between them. This CDR3 comprises 12 residues. CDR3 sequence: CASTSPGDTQYF. In DNA form, the CDR3 reads TGTGCCAGCACTAGTCCCGGAGATACGCAGTATTTT.

This clonotype was seen repeatedly, ten times or more. The V gene is TRBV6-1, the J gene TRBJ1-5, with D unresolved. The CDR3 spans 15 residues. Germline lookup yields CDR1 MNHNS and CDR2 SASEGT. With 6 bases removed from V and 1 base from J, the gap between germline ends came to 13 bases. CDR3 residues: CASRFGSGSNQPQHF. In DNA, the CDR3 is TGTGCCAGCAGGTTCGGGTCTGGCAGCAATCAGCCCCAGCATTTT.

On this clonotype: Given a much more abundant clone one base away, this may be a read error. This chain connects TRBV5-1 to TRBJ2-7, with 8 bases that match TRBD2. Germline V gives CDR1 SGHRS, CDR2 YFSETQ. The ends lost 4 bases at V and 2 bases at J; junction bases unmatched: 8. The CDR3 is made up of 15 amino acids. CDR3 amino acids: CASSGGLVATYEQYF. The CDR3 DNA reads as TGCGCCAGCAGCGGGGGACTAGTGGCAACCTACGAGCAGTACTTC.

The genes are TRBV6-1 and TRBJ2-7; 8 bases are a match to TRBD1. The V and J ends lost 6 bases and 0 bases, in that order; junction bases with no gene match: 7. Germline CDR1 and CDR2: MNHNS and SASEGT. CDR3 length: 15 amino acids. The CDR3 is CASRLDRDDSYEQYF. CDR3 nucleotide sequence: TGTGCCAGCAGATTGGACAGGGACGACTCCTACGAGCAGTACTTC.

This clonotype was found many times. The chain joins TRBV29-1 to TRBJ2-3; the D call may be TRBD1 or TRBD2 (7 bases each). V was trimmed by 7 bases and J by 2 bases, leaving 16 bases between them. Per the germline V gene, CDR1 is SQVTM and CDR2 is ANQGSEA. The CDR3 has 14 residues. DNA of the CDR3: TGCAGCGCGCAACCAGGGGGGGACACAGATACGCAGTATTTT. Residues: CSAQPGGDTDTQYF.

Only a few counts were recorded for this clonotype. This chain joins TRBV20-1 and TRBJ2-3, with D perhaps assigned TRBD1 or TRBD2 (6 bases each). V lost 6 bases to trimming and J lost 3 bases, with 16 bases between them. CDR1 is DFQATT, CDR2 SNEGSKA, per germline (reference sequence). The CDR3 is 14 amino acids. CDR3 nucleotide sequence: TGCAGTGCGCAAGGGGGGATTGTAACAGATACGCAGTATTTT. Its translation: CSAQGGIVTDTQYF.

The V gene is TRBV6-2 or TRBV6-3, the J gene TRBJ1-1, with D unresolved. The CDR3 loop spans 9 amino acids. The V end lost 11 bases, the J end lost 11 bases, and 12 bases lay between the germline ends. Germline-derived CDR1 and CDR2 are MNHEY and SVGEGT. The CDR3 DNA is TGTGCCCCCCATCAACAGGCTTTCTTT. This sequence encodes CAPHQQAFF.

This clonotype was recorded at least ten times. V and J are TRBV24-1 and TRBJ1-2, with D hard to call. Germline V gene data show CDR1 as KGHDR and CDR2 as SFDVKD. Trimming shortened V by 2 bases and J by 4 bases, and 10 bases separated the two germline ends. CDR3 size: 14 residues. CDR3 in amino acids: CATSDSRRTYGYTF. The CDR3 coding sequence is TGTGCCACCAGTGATTCACGACGGACCTATGGCTACACCTTC.

This clonotype was observed at least ten times. V and J are TRBV29-1 and TRBJ1-1; 7 bases align to TRBD1. This CDR3 has 14 residues. Trimming took 3 bases from V and 3 from J; bases not matched to a gene: 7. The germline V gene encodes CDR1 SQVTM and CDR2 ANQGSEA. CDR3 coding DNA: TGCAGCGTTGATGGAGGGGGCGGGTACACTGAAGCTTTCTTT. As protein: CSVDGGGGYTEAFF.

This chain uses TRBV5-6 with TRBJ2-5; maybe TRBD2 (5 bases). The CDR3 loop spans 14 amino acids. Germline assignment: CDR1 SGHDT and CDR2 YYEEEE. The V end was cut by 9 bases, the J end by 0 bases, with 15 bases between. This CDR3 is CATQGPTNQETQYF. The CDR3, as DNA: TGTGCCACTCAAGGCCCGACTAACCAAGAGACCCAGTACTTC.

This clonotype was seen repeatedly, ten times or more. The rearrangement links TRBV2 to TRBJ1-3, with D possibly being TRBD1 (6 bases). Germline CDR1 SNHLY, CDR2 FYNNEI. This CDR3 has 14 amino acids. The germline V and J ends were trimmed by 10 bases and 5 bases, with 18 bases remaining between them. CDR3 loop: CATAGDSFRNTIYF. CDR3 DNA: TGTGCCACCGCAGGGGACTCTTTTAGAAACACCATATATTTT.

This clonotype was seen a handful of times. The chain has TRBV20-1 and TRBJ1-2; possibly TRBD1 for D (5 bases). Trimming cost V 6 bases and J 4 bases, with 15 bases left between them. Germline V gene data show CDR1 as DFQATT and CDR2 as SNEGSKA (reference sequence). The CDR3 covers 13 residues. The DNA for the CDR3 is TGCAGTGCCCGGGACGGGGGAGGCTATGGCTACACCTTC. It encodes CSARDGGGYGYTF.

This clonotype showed up many times. The V and J genes are TRBV12-3 or TRBV12-4 and TRBJ1-2; 11 bases align to TRBD1. V shed 1 base and J 6 bases; nucleotides not matched to a gene: 1. CDR3 size: 14 residues. Here the CDR3 reads CASSLGGQGDGYTF. CDR3 sequence (DNA): TGTGCCAGCAGTTTAGGGGGACAGGGGGATGGCTACACCTTC.

The V and J genes are TRBV19 and TRBJ2-2; D possibly uses TRBD1 or TRBD2 (5 bases each). This CDR3 has 17 amino acids. Per the germline V gene, CDR1 is LNHDA and CDR2 is SQIVND (reference sequence). V was cut by 9 bases and J by 0 bases, with 20 bases left in between. The DNA for the CDR3 is TGTGCCAGCAGCTTGTACGGGGCCCGTACGAACACCGGGGAGCTGTTTTTT. It is translated as CASSLYGARTNTGELFF.

This clonotype was picked up many times. V gene TRBV2 combines with J gene TRBJ1-2, with D hard to call. Trimming stripped 7 bases from V and 3 bases from J, with 18 bases between. From germline, CDR1 is SNHLY and CDR2 FYNNEI. There are 15 residues in the CDR3. As DNA, the CDR3 is TGTGCCAGCACGTGGTTAGTCTCTCAGGACTATGGCTACACCTTC. This sequence encodes CASTWLVSQDYGYTF.

This clonotype has a count of ten or more. This chain connects TRBV20-1 to TRBJ2-7; D tentatively reads TRBD1 or TRBD2 (6 bases each). The CDR3 runs to 15 residues. Per the germline V gene, CDR1 is DFQATT and CDR2 is SNEGSKA (reference sequence). V was clipped by 3 bases and J by 1 base, with 16 bases between them. CDR3 amino acids: CSASDGGTVSYEQYF. The CDR3 nucleotides are TGCAGTGCTAGTGACGGGGGCACAGTTTCCTACGAGCAGTACTTC.

Notes on this clonotype: The junction departs from germline at one end; a sequencing error may be responsible. The chain combines TRBV2 with TRBJ1-6; D remains ambiguous. Germline CDR1 reads SNHLY; CDR2 reads FYNNEI. This CDR3 region has 14 residues. The chain's CDR3 is CASSYGQNNPPLHF. CDR3 sequence (DNA): TGTGCCAGCAGTTACGGGCAGAATAATCCACCCCTCCACTTT.

About this clonotype: A much larger clone lies one base from this, so it may be a read error. The chain is built from TRBV7-6 and TRBJ2-7, with 8 bases matching TRBD1. The CDR3 sequence is 14 residues long. V lost 5 bases to trimming and J lost 3 bases; unmatched junction nucleotides: 6. CDR1 and CDR2 (germline): SGHVS, FNYEAQ. CDR3 DNA: TGTGCCAGCAGCCCGCAGACAGGGGACTACGAGCAGTACTTC. This encodes CASSPQTGDYEQYF.

This clonotype was seen repeatedly, ten times or more. This chain joins TRBV6-1 and TRBJ2-7; D perhaps matches TRBD1 (5 bases). The CDR3 runs 12 residues. CDR1 is MNHNS, CDR2 SASEGT, per germline. V lost 7 bases and J 3 bases, leaving 10 bases between the germline ends. CDR3 sequence reads: CASKNRNYEQYF. Written as DNA, the CDR3 is TGTGCCAGCAAAAACAGGAACTACGAGCAGTACTTC.

The chain recombines TRBV24-1 with TRBJ1-2, with TRBD1 identical over 8 bases. With 10 bases clipped from V and 6 bases from J, the junction kept 18 bases outside the gene matches. CDR1 KGHDR and CDR2 SFDVKD come from the germline V gene. The CDR3 is 16 amino acids. The CDR3 loop is CATQRQGPTGHNGYTF. The CDR3 DNA sequence: TGTGCCACGCAGAGACAGGGGCCGACAGGGCACAATGGCTACACCTTC.

This clonotype was seen a handful of times. The chain joins TRBV5-1 to TRBJ2-3; D uncertain. The CDR3 is made up of 16 amino acids. V lost 1 base to trimming and J lost 0 bases, with 12 bases between them. Germline CDR1 and CDR2: SGHRS and YFSETQ. The CDR3 DNA follows: TGCGCCAGCAGCTTGTACGGAACGATAAGCACAGATACGCAGTATTTT. Its protein is CASSLYGTISTDTQYF.

The chain has TRBV4-2 and TRBJ1-3, with a tentative D call TRBD1 (5 bases). CDR3 length equals 15 residues. CDR1 is LGHNA, CDR2 YNFKEQ, per germline. The V end lost 1 base, the J end lost 7 bases, and 14 bases lay between the germline ends. This CDR3 reads CASSQGPSGGNTIYF. CDR3 nucleotides: TGTGCCAGCAGCCAAGGGCCAAGCGGGGGGAACACCATATATTTT.

The chain has TRBV5-1 and TRBJ1-6; no definite D call. This CDR3 is 18 amino acids long. CDR1 SGHRS and CDR2 YFSETQ come from the germline V gene. V was clipped by 3 bases and J by 0 bases, with 16 bases between them. This chain's CDR3 is CASSSDTLGHSYNSPLHF. The CDR3 DNA sequence: TGCGCCAGCAGCTCAGATACCCTAGGGCACTCCTATAATTCACCCCTCCACTTT.

This clonotype was counted at least ten times. The chain employs TRBV20-1 and TRBJ2-7, with D perhaps matching TRBD1 or TRBD2 (5 bases each). V was cut by 2 bases and J by 2 bases, with 7 bases left in between. The CDR3 covers 12 residues. In germline, CDR1 is DFQATT, CDR2 SNEGSKA (reference sequence). As DNA, the CDR3 is TGCAGTGCTAGAATGGGACCCTACGAGCAGTACTTC. Translating it yields CSARMGPYEQYF.

For this clonotype: At one of its ends the junction is not consistent with the germline gene, which may arise from a read error. The chain links TRBV9 to TRBJ1-2, with D maybe TRBD1 (5 bases). Germline CDR1 SGDLS, CDR2 YYNGEE. The CDR3 is 14 residues long. The CDR3 region is CASSPRQTSYGYAF. CDR3 DNA: TGTGCCAGCAGCCCCCGACAGACTAGCTATGGCTACGCCTTC.

The chain combines TRBV6-1 with TRBJ1-1; D is uncertain. The CDR3 is made up of 14 amino acids. Germline assignment: CDR1 MNHNS and CDR2 SASEGT. V was shortened by 7 bases and J by 5 bases, with 17 bases between the two germline ends. The CDR3 bases are TGTGCCAGCACCCATCGGGGTGAAGCAACTGAAGCTTTCTTT. Its translation is CASTHRGEATEAFF.

This clonotype was counted at least ten times. The chain uses TRBV29-1 and TRBJ2-1, with 7 bases that match TRBD2. Germline lookup yields CDR1 SQVTM and CDR2 ANQGSEA. The CDR3 sequence is 14 residues long. The trim removed 2 bases at V and 10 bases at J, leaving 11 bases unmatched. CDR3 sequence (DNA): TGCAGCGTTGAATCTCGGACTAGAATTCGCGAGCAGTTCTTC. This encodes CSVESRTRIREQFF.

This clonotype has ten or more counts. The V and J genes are TRBV19 and TRBJ2-1; D is undetermined. The germline V and J ends were trimmed by 0 bases and 2 bases, with 8 bases remaining between them. The germline CDR1 and CDR2 sequences are LNHDA and SQIVND (reference sequence). The CDR3 sequence is 15 residues long. The DNA of the CDR3 is TGTGCCAGTAGTATAGACTGGATAACCTACAATGAGCAGTTCTTC. This encodes CASSIDWITYNEQFF. Combining the CDR3 with reference TRBV19 and TRBJ2-1 gives the whole variable domain DGGITQSPKYLFRKEGQNVTLSCEQNLNHDAMYWYRQDPGQGLRLIYYSQIVNDFQKGDIAEGYSVSREKKESFPLTVTSAQKNPTAFYLCASSIDWITYNEQFFGPGTRLTVL.

This clonotype was recorded at least ten times. V gene TRBV4-2 combines with J gene TRBJ2-7, with D possibly being TRBD1 (5 bases). V lost 0 bases and J lost 2, with 11 bases in between. Germline CDR1 and CDR2: LGHNA and YNFKEQ. The CDR3 runs to 15 residues. The CDR3 DNA is TGTGCCAGCAGCCAAGACGGACACACCGCCTACGAGCAGTACTTC. Translated, it gives CASSQDGHTAYEQYF.